Following are 12 T cell receptor beta chains from one sample sequenced in a study of blood T cell repertoires in COVID-19. TCRdb's table, derived via immunoSEQ multiplex PCR, lists solely in-frame clones and lacks some. The sample carries 360,000 or so clones, roughly 90% recorded once. The sample comprised peripheral blood. The receptor source for this set is a woman in her fifties or sixties with COVID-19, enrolled during active disease.

The chain is built from TRBV2 and TRBJ2-2, with 9 bases lining up with TRBD1. J gave up 5 bases and V 3 bases, and 4 bases lay outside the gene matches. CDR1 and CDR2 from the germline V gene are SNHLY and FYNNEI. CDR3 length: 15 amino acids. The CDR3 nucleotides are TGTGCCAGCAGTGAGTCCGGGACAGGGACCGGGGAGCTGTTTTTT. It translates to CASSESGTGTGELFF.

This rearrangement joins TRBV5-4 to TRBJ1-5, with D tentatively TRBD1 (6 bases). CDR1 and CDR2 from the germline V gene are SGHNT and YYREEE (reference sequence). This CDR3 has 14 residues. V was clipped by 5 bases and J by 5 bases, with 14 bases between them. The CDR3 sequence is CASSRGGGDQPQHF. CDR3 sequence (DNA): TGTGCCAGCAGTCGAGGGGGGGGAGATCAGCCCCAGCATTTT.

This clone appeared once. The rearrangement joins TRBV7-6 to TRBJ1-5; 10 nucleotides line up with TRBD1. The CDR3 covers 16 residues. Germline CDR1 SGHVS, CDR2 FNYEAQ. Trimming at V came to 0 bases and at J to 7 bases, leaving 6 bases not matched to a gene. CDR3 coding DNA: TGTGCCAGCAGCTTAGCGTCAGGGACAGGGGACCAGCCCCAGCATTTT. Its translation is CASSLASGTGDQPQHF.

This chain uses TRBV6-4 with TRBJ2-2; 9 bases line up with TRBD1. After removal of 8 bases from V and 1 base from J, the junction contained 5 bases not matched to a gene. The germline gives CDR1 MRHNA, CDR2 SNTAGT. This CDR3 contains 15 residues. The CDR3 spells CASAQGQGNTGELFF. The CDR3 nucleotides are TGTGCCAGCGCCCAGGGACAGGGGAACACCGGGGAGCTGTTTTTT.

Details on this clone: Within the sample, other DNA sequences also encode this same CDR3. The genes are TRBV11-3 and TRBJ2-3, with D perhaps matching TRBD2 (6 bases). V lost 0 bases to trimming and J lost 0 bases, with 7 bases between them. CDR1 is SGHNT, CDR2 YENEEA, per germline. The length of the CDR3 is 15 residues. CDR3 coding DNA: TGTGCCAGCAGCTTAGATGGAGGGAGCACAGATACGCAGTATTTT. It encodes CASSLDGGSTDTQYF.

The chain carries TRBV7-2 and TRBJ2-7, with D maybe TRBD1 (6 bases). Trimming stripped 2 bases from V and 5 bases from J, with 13 bases between. This CDR3 comprises 14 residues. Germline CDR1 is SGHTA and CDR2 is FQGNSA. The CDR3 nucleotides read TGTGCCAGCAGCTTAAAGCAGGGGTTACACGAGCAGTACTTC. This sequence encodes CASSLKQGLHEQYF. Full variable domain (rest looked up from reference TRBV7-2 and TRBJ2-7): GAGVSQSPSNKVTEKGKDVELRCDPISGHTALYWYRQSLGQGLEFLIYFQGNSAPDKSGLPSDRFSAERTGGSVSTLTIQRTQQEDSAVYLCASSLKQGLHEQYFGPGTRLTVT.

For this clone: Other DNA sequences from this sample encode an identical CDR3 as well. V and J are TRBV7-8 and TRBJ1-2; perhaps TRBD1 as D (5 bases). Germline assignment: CDR1 SGHVS and CDR2 FQNEAQ. There are 13 residues in the CDR3. V lost 3 bases and J 2 bases, leaving 7 bases between the germline ends. The CDR3 region is CASSFGGNYGYTF. For the CDR3, the DNA is TGTGCCAGCAGCTTTGGGGGGAACTATGGCTACACCTTC.

This chain connects TRBV6-5 to TRBJ1-6; D remains ambiguous. There are 11 residues in the CDR3. The germline V and J ends were trimmed by 2 bases and 14 bases, with 7 bases remaining between them. Germline lookup yields CDR1 MNHEY and CDR2 SVGAGI. The CDR3 spells CASSYGGALHF. For the CDR3, the DNA is TGTGCCAGCAGTTACGGCGGGGCCCTCCACTTT.

The chain is built from TRBV6-6 and TRBJ2-3; TRBD2 aligns across 10 bases. Germline V lookup: CDR1 MNHNY, CDR2 SVGAGI (reference sequence). The J segment lost 2 bases and the V segment lost 4 bases, leaving 3 bases of the junction unmatched. The CDR3 has 15 amino acids. CDR3 nucleotide sequence: TGTGCCAGCAGTTGGAGCGGGGGGGCCACAGATACGCAGTATTTT. Its translation: CASSWSGGATDTQYF.

The J gene is TRBJ2-2, the V gene TRBV5-1; the match to TRBD1 covers 9 bases. The CDR3 contains 16 residues. CDR1 and CDR2 from the germline V gene are SGHRS and YFSETQ. V was clipped by 2 bases and J by 3 bases; unmatched bases: 5. The CDR3 here is CASSFRDRVDTGELFF. The CDR3 coding sequence is TGCGCCAGCAGCTTCCGGGACAGGGTCGACACCGGGGAGCTGTTTTTT.

This sequence joins TRBV6-5 and TRBJ2-2; TRBD1 is a possible D gene (6 bases). Trimming left V 6 bases short and J 5 bases short, with 10 bases between. The CDR3 runs to 13 residues. Germline V gene lookup returns CDR1 MNHEY and CDR2 SVGAGI. CDR3 nucleotides: TGTGCCAGCAGACTACAGGGAACCGGGGAGCTGTTTTTT. Translated: CASRLQGTGELFF.

This chain uses TRBV18 with TRBJ1-1; D perhaps matches TRBD1 (5 bases). The CDR3 covers 13 residues. V was cut by 6 bases and J by 10 bases, with 18 bases left in between. Germline loops: CDR1 KGHSH, CDR2 LQKENI. This chain's CDR3 is CASSAGLSQVAFF. The CDR3 DNA sequence: TGTGCCAGCTCGGCGGGACTCAGTCAGGTAGCTTTCTTT. Using reference TRBV18 and TRBJ1-1 for the parts outside the CDR3, the full variable domain is NAGVMQNPRHLVRRRGQEARLRCSPMKGHSHVYWYRQLPEEGLKFMVYLQKENIIDESGMPKERFSAEFPKEGPSILRIQQVVRGDSAAYFCASSAGLSQVAFFGQGTRLTVV.